A selection of T cell receptor beta chains follows, all from one sample in a study of T-cell memory formation after mild COVID-19. TCRdb redid the calling of the 5' RACE reads with MiXCR, one entry per CDR3 protein. The repertoire holds approximately 430,000 distinct CDR3 sequences, with under 25% as singletons. Material: PBMCs or a T cell subset sorted from them (not recorded which). Source of these receptors: an adult woman who had mild COVID-19 (a few samples of this study predate the infection). Cell type and time point are not known. Both conserved end residues are part of each CDR3. Fields, in order: D gene, V gene, J gene, CDR3 length, clone size, CDR3 DNA, CDR3 protein. D genes are given only for firm matches. A clone size is listed for some rows: how often the clone was seen (once, few, many), or a class if it is expanded.

-	TRBV27	TRBJ1-6	18	-	TGTGCCAGCAGTTCCCGCCAGAACAGGCCTAGGATCAATTCACCCCTCCACTTT	CASSSRQNRPRINSPLHF
-	TRBV12-3/TRBV12-4	TRBJ1-6	17	many	TGTGCCAGCAGTCCCACCGGGGGGAGGACGGAGAATTCACCCCTCCACTTT	CASSPTGGRTENSPLHF
TRBD1	TRBV9	TRBJ2-7	15	many	TGTGCCAGCAGCGCCTCCGGGACAGGGGCATACGAGCAGTACTTC	CASSASGTGAYEQYF
-	TRBV4-1	TRBJ2-1	14	once	TGCGCCAGCAGCCAACCCAGCCGGGGTGATGAGCAGTTCTTC	CASSQPSRGDEQFF
TRBD1	TRBV11-2	TRBJ2-5	15	-	TGTGCCAGCAGTTCGGATTTGGACAGGGTACAGACCCAGTACTTC	CASSSDLDRVQTQYF
-	TRBV3-1	TRBJ2-5	12	many	TGTGCCAGCAGCCAGCGACGGGAGACCCAGTACTTC	CASSQRRETQYF
TRBD2	TRBV20-1	TRBJ2-5	18	few	TGCAGTGCTAGATTACCGGGACTAGCGAACCAGGATGGGGAGACCCAGTACTTC	CSARLPGLANQDGETQYF
-	TRBV3-1	TRBJ2-7	13	few	TGTGCCAGCAGCCGCGGTAGGAGGGGAGAGCAGTACTTC	CASSRGRRGEQYF
-	TRBV2	TRBJ2-5	13	-	TGTGCCAGCTCCTTCACATTCCAAGAGACCCAGTACTTC	CASSFTFQETQYF
-	TRBV24-1	TRBJ1-5	17	few	TGTGCCACCAGTGATTCTCCCGTCGGACGTAGCAATCAGCCCCAGCATTTT	CATSDSPVGRSNQPQHF
-	TRBV7-8	TRBJ1-2	15	-	TGTGCCAGCACCTCCCGGGGCAGGGAAGTCTATGGCTACACCTTC	CASTSRGREVYGYTF
TRBD1	TRBV7-3	TRBJ2-2	14	few	TGTGCCAGCAGCTTATGGACAGGGGCCGGGGAGCTGTTTTTT	CASSLWTGAGELFF
-	TRBV4-3	TRBJ2-7	15	few	TGCGCCAGCAGCCAAGATATAAACAGGTCCTACGAGCAGTACTTC	CASSQDINRSYEQYF
-	TRBV10-3	TRBJ2-7	14	-	TGTGCCATCAGTGCGGCAGGGCTCCCTAACGAGCAGTACTTC	CAISAAGLPNEQYF
TRBD2	TRBV7-9	TRBJ2-1	17	-	TGTGCCAGCAGCATTCTTAGCGGGGGGGCCAGTGGCAATGAGCAGTTCTTC	CASSILSGGASGNEQFF
TRBD1	TRBV11-2	TRBJ2-7	15	-	TGTGCCAGCAGCTTTGGATCAGGGGGCCCCTACGAGCAGTACTTC	CASSFGSGGPYEQYF
TRBD1	TRBV6-1	TRBJ1-2	13	-	TGTGCCAGCACCAGGACAGGGGAGAGTGGCTACACCTTC	CASTRTGESGYTF
-	TRBV6-5	TRBJ2-1	13	few	TGTGCCAGCAGTTATTTTTTGGGGGCAGAGCAGTTCTTC	CASSYFLGAEQFF
-	TRBV6-1	TRBJ1-1	11	few	TGTGCCAGCACTGATTGGGGTGAAGCTTTCTTT	CASTDWGEAFF
-	TRBV20-1	TRBJ1-1	12	-	TGCAGTGCCGATACAGGGACCACTGAAGCTTTCTTT	CSADTGTTEAFF
TRBD2	TRBV29-1	TRBJ2-7	14	-	TGCAGCGTTCCCGGACTAGCGGGTTCCTACGAGCAGTACTTC	CSVPGLAGSYEQYF
-	TRBV3-1	TRBJ2-5	13	many	TGTGCCAGCAGCCTTCGGGGGCGGGAGACCCAGTACTTC	CASSLRGRETQYF
-	TRBV5-1	TRBJ1-1	14	-	TGCGCCAGCAGCGATGGAAGGGCGAATACTGAAGCTTTCTTT	CASSDGRANTEAFF
-	TRBV20-1	TRBJ2-1	13	few	TGCAGTGCCAGGGGTAGGGGCTACAATGAGCAGTTCTTC	CSARGRGYNEQFF
-	TRBV6-1	TRBJ2-3	14	-	TGTGCCAGCAAAGCACAGGGCCACACAGATACGCAGTATTTT	CASKAQGHTDTQYF
-	TRBV5-1	TRBJ2-1	16	few	TGCGCCAGCAGCTTGCGCGGGGCGATCGGCTACAATGAGCAGTTCTTC	CASSLRGAIGYNEQFF
TRBD1	TRBV9	TRBJ2-7	15	few	TGTGCCAGCAGCGTTTCGGGACAGGGAGGCTACGAGCAGTACTTC	CASSVSGQGGYEQYF
-	TRBV12-3/TRBV12-4	TRBJ2-5	14	-	TGTGCCAGCAGCCCCGAGTCAGGGCCGACGACCCAGTACTTC	CASSPESGPTTQYF
TRBD2	TRBV10-3	TRBJ2-1	15	few	TGTGCCATCAGTGAGTCCCAGCGGGGCCACAATGAGCAGTTCTTC	CAISESQRGHNEQFF
-	TRBV19	TRBJ2-6	14	-	TGTGCCAGTAGTATGATATCTGGGGCCAACGTCCTGACTTTC	CASSMISGANVLTF
-	TRBV20-1	TRBJ1-2	11	few	TGCAGTGCTAGTGGGGGCTATGGCTACACCTTC	CSASGGYGYTF
TRBD2	TRBV4-1	TRBJ2-5	16	-	TGCGCCAGCAGCCATGCACCCTCTAGCGGACAAGAGACCCAGTACTTC	CASSHAPSSGQETQYF
-	TRBV4-3	TRBJ2-5	16	-	TGCGCCAGCAGCCAAGATCTCGGAGGGGGTCGGGAGACCCAGTACTTC	CASSQDLGGGRETQYF
-	TRBV29-1	TRBJ2-7	12	-	TGCAGCGTTGGGGGGAACTCCTACGAGCAGTACTTC	CSVGGNSYEQYF
TRBD1	TRBV20-1	TRBJ2-1	16	-	TGCAGTGCTAGAGATGAGGGGGCGGTCTTCTACAATGAGCAGTTCTTC	CSARDEGAVFYNEQFF
TRBD2	TRBV7-6	TRBJ2-1	15	-	TGTGCCAGCAGCTCCCTAGCGGGATTATACAATGAGCAGTTCTTC	CASSSLAGLYNEQFF
-	TRBV27	TRBJ1-2	15	-	TGTGCCAGCAGCCAAACAGGGTTCGCCAACTATGGCTACACCTTC	CASSQTGFANYGYTF
TRBD1	TRBV19	TRBJ1-5	17	-	TGTGCCAGTAGTATCCCGTTCCGACAGGGGACCCAACAGCCCCAGCATTTT	CASSIPFRQGTQQPQHF
TRBD1	TRBV7-9	TRBJ1-4	14	few	TGTGCCAGCAGCTCGATGACAGGGTGGGAAAAACTGTTTTTT	CASSSMTGWEKLFF
TRBD1	TRBV2	TRBJ2-7	15	-	TGTGCCAGCGGCCAAGGGGGCGCCCCTACCTACGAGCAGTACTTC	CASGQGGAPTYEQYF
-	TRBV5-1	TRBJ2-1	15	-	TGCGCCAGCAGCTTCTCAGGCCCCTATAACAATGAGCAGTTCTTC	CASSFSGPYNNEQFF
-	TRBV4-1	TRBJ2-5	14	many	TGCGCCAGCAGCGTCCGGACGGCCCAAGAGACCCAGTACTTC	CASSVRTAQETQYF
-	TRBV6-1	TRBJ2-6	16	-	TGTGCCAGCAGTGCACGGGCGGGGTCCGGGGCCAACGTCCTGACTTTC	CASSARAGSGANVLTF
TRBD1	TRBV12-3/TRBV12-4	TRBJ2-7	14	many	TGTGCCAGCAGTTTTGGACAGGGTAGTTACGAGCAGTACTTC	CASSFGQGSYEQYF
TRBD1	TRBV4-2	TRBJ1-2	15	many	TGTGCCAGCAGCCCCCCGGGACAGTCTAACTATGGCTACACCTTC	CASSPPGQSNYGYTF
-	TRBV7-9	TRBJ2-4	16	-	TGTGCCAGCAGCTTAAAGGGACCGGGACTTCTTGACATTCAGTACTTC	CASSLKGPGLLDIQYF
TRBD2	TRBV2	TRBJ2-3	15	many	TGTGCCAGCAGTGCTCTAGCGGGGAACACAGATACGCAGTATTTT	CASSALAGNTDTQYF
-	TRBV20-1	TRBJ2-5	13	-	TGCAGTGCCGCGGACTGGCAACAAGAGACCCAGTACTTC	CSAADWQQETQYF
TRBD2	TRBV4-3	TRBJ2-2	18	few	TGCGCCAGCAGCCAAGAGGCCCCAAGCGGGACGAACACCGGGGAGCTGTTTTTT	CASSQEAPSGTNTGELFF
-	TRBV5-1	TRBJ1-2	14	-	TGCGCCAGCAGCTTGGCGCAGGGTCAGAGCGGCTACACCTTC	CASSLAQGQSGYTF
TRBD2	TRBV7-9	TRBJ2-6	21	-	TGTGCCAGCAGCTTAAGAGTTTTGCTAGCGGGGGGCTCCTCTGGGGCCAACGTCCTGACTTTC	CASSLRVLLAGGSSGANVLTF
-	TRBV12-3/TRBV12-4	TRBJ2-7	13	many	TGTGCCAGCAGTTTAGCGGGGGGTCCCGAGCAGTACTTC	CASSLAGGPEQYF
-	TRBV7-6	TRBJ2-3	14	few	TGTGCCAGCAGCTCCCCGGTCGGGGCAGATACGCAGTATTTT	CASSSPVGADTQYF
-	TRBV4-1	TRBJ2-7	17	-	TGCGCCAGCAGCCAAGTTATCGGGGGTATCCACTCCTACGAGCAGTACTTC	CASSQVIGGIHSYEQYF
TRBD2	TRBV20-1	TRBJ2-5	13	-	TGCAGTGCTCGCGGGGGGGCCATAGAGACCCAGTACTTC	CSARGGAIETQYF
TRBD1	TRBV19	TRBJ2-7	14	-	TGTGCCAGTAGTGCCACAGGGGGCAGTTACGAGCAGTACTTC	CASSATGGSYEQYF
-	TRBV7-5	TRBJ2-3	19	-	-	CISVPEPLNAGQRTDTQYF
-	TRBV20-1	TRBJ2-1	15	-	TGCAGTGCTAGAGTCAGGTCCGGTGTGGACAATGAGCAGTTCTTC	CSARVRSGVDNEQFF
TRBD1	TRBV25-1	TRBJ2-1	16	-	TGTGCCAGCAGTGCCCTACAGGGGTACTCCTACAATGAGCAGTTCTTC	CASSALQGYSYNEQFF